The entry that follows covers one T cell receptor beta chain sequence. The sample is drawn from a study of T cell changes during pregnancy in multiple sclerosis. Looked up from germline, CDR1 is MNHNY and CDR2 is SVGAGI (reference sequence). The CDR3 covers 16 residues. V was clipped by 2 bases and J by 7 bases, with 17 bases between them. Some clones are missing from TCRdb's copy, which holds only in-frame ones; the method was immunoSEQ multiplex PCR. The repertoire holds about 40,000 clones, with roughly nine tenths as singletons. The receptor was derived from a female donor with multiple sclerosis, enrolled in a pregnancy study. The chain uses TRBV6-6 and TRBJ2-2; D is perhaps TRBD2 (7 bases). Source: CD8+ T cells from peripheral blood mononuclear cells, taken in the first trimester of pregnancy. The CDR3, as DNA: TGTGCCAGCAGTTACGGGACAAGCGGGGAACGCGGGGAGCTGTTTTTT. Translated: CASSYGTSGERGELFF.